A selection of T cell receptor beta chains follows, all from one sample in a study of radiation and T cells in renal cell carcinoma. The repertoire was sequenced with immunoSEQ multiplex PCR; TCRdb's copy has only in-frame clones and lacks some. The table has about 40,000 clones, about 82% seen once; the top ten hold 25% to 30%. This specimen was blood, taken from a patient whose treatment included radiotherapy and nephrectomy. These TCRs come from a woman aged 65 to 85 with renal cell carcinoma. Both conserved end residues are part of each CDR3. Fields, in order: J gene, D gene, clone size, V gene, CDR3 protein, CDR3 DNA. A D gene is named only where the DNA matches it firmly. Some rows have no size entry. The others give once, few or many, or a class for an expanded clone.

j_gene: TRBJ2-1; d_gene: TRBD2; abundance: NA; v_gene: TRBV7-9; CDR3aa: CASSLGGTSGINEQFF; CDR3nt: TGTGCCAGCAGCTTAGGGGGCACTAGCGGGATAAATGAGCAGTTCTTC
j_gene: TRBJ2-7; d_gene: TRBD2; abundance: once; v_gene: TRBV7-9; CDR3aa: CASSPSGTISEQYF; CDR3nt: TGTGCCAGCAGCCCGAGCGGGACTATCTCCGAGCAGTACTTC
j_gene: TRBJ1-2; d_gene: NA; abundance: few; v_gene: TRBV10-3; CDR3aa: CAINGGYGYTF; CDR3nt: TGTGCCATCAACGGCGGCTATGGCTACACCTTC
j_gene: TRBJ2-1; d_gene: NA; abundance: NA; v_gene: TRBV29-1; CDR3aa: CSVDSRQGGSYNEQFF; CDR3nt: TGCAGCGTTGACTCGCGGCAGGGGGGGTCCTACAATGAGCAGTTCTTC
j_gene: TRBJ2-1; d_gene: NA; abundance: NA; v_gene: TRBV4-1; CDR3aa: CASSQVSGLSSYNEQFF; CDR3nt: TGCGCCAGCAGCCAAGTAAGCGGATTAAGCTCCTACAATGAGCAGTTCTTC
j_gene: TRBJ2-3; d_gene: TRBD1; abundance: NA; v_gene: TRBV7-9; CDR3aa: CASSLVGGGDTQYF; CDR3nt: TGTGCCAGCAGCTTAGTAGGGGGCGGCGATACGCAGTATTTT
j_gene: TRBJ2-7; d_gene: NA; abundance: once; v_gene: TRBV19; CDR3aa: CASSIEGLSSYEQYF; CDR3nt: TGTGCCAGTAGTATCGAGGGCCTGAGCTCCTACGAGCAGTACTTC
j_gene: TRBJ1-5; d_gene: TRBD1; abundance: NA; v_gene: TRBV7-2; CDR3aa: CASSRRQGGNQPQHF; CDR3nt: TGTGCCAGCAGTCGTCGACAGGGAGGCAATCAGCCCCAGCATTTT
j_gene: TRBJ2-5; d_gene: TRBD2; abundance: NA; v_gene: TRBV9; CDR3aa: CASSVEPGGPVETQYF; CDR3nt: TGTGCCAGCAGCGTAGAACCGGGGGGGCCGGTTGAGACCCAGTACTTC
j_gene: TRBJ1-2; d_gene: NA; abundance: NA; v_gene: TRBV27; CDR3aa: CASSNQGGGGYTF; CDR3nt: TGTGCCAGCAGTAACCAGGGTGGAGGTGGCTACACCTTC
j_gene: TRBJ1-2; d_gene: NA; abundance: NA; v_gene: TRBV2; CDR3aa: CASSEGSYTF; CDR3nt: TGTGCCAGCAGTGAAGGGAGCTACACCTTC
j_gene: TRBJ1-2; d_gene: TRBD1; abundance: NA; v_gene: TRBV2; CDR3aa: CASSGTQGGVYTF; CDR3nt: TGTGCCAGCAGTGGTACACAGGGGGGCGTCTACACCTTC